Listed below are T cell receptor beta chains from one sample, sequenced in a study of read filtering for tumor transcriptome and immune sequencing. TCRdb re-called the reads through MiXCR, storing one row per CDR3 protein. Of around 140,000 distinct CDR3 sequences listed, roughly 13% are singletons. Specimen: a population of CD138-negative cells sorted from bone marrow. The origin of the receptors is a donor aged 40 or over with multiple myeloma. Both conserved end residues are part of each CDR3. D genes are given only for firm matches. A clone size is listed for some rows: how often the clone was seen (once, few, many), or a class if it is expanded.

CDR3 protein	CDR3 DNA	clone size	J gene	D gene	CDR3 length	V gene
CSVGRGLAGVEQYF	TGCAGCGTTGGACGAGGACTAGCGGGAGTCGAGCAGTACTTC	many	TRBJ2-7	TRBD2	14	TRBV29-1
CSAFPGQGHTEAFF	TGCAGCGCTTTTCCGGGACAGGGGCACACTGAAGCTTTCTTT	many	TRBJ1-1	TRBD1	14	TRBV29-1
CAWSIGSTEAFF	TGTGCCTGGAGTATAGGGAGCACTGAAGCTTTCTTT	-	TRBJ1-1	-	12	TRBV30
CSVEFSGRGTQYF	TGCAGCGTTGAATTTAGCGGGAGGGGAACCCAGTACTTC	many	TRBJ2-5	TRBD2	13	TRBV29-1
CASSAKGTSYEQYF	TGTGCCAGTAGTGCCAAGGGGACCTCCTACGAGCAGTACTTC	few	TRBJ2-7	-	14	TRBV19
CASSRLNTEAFF	TGTGCCAGCAGTCGCCTCAACACTGAAGCTTTCTTT	many	TRBJ1-1	-	12	TRBV3-1
CASSIGATNLYNEQFF	TGTGCCAGTAGTATAGGTGCGACTAACCTCTACAATGAGCAGTTCTTC	many	TRBJ2-1	-	16	TRBV19
CASGSPRGVVVEQYF	TGTGCTAGTGGTTCCCCCCGCGGGGTAGTGGTCGAGCAGTACTTC	many	TRBJ2-7	-	15	TRBV12-5
CASSARSGGNSPLHF	TGTGCCAGCAGTGCTCGCTCGGGGGGCAATTCACCCCTCCACTTT	few	TRBJ1-6	-	15	TRBV25-1
CASSSPASGSTGELFF	TGTGCCAGCAGCTCCCCCGCCAGCGGGAGCACCGGGGAGCTGTTTTTT	many	TRBJ2-2	TRBD2	16	TRBV7-9
CASSLGGMDTQYF	TGTGCCAGCAGCTTAGGCGGTATGGATACGCAGTATTTT	-	TRBJ2-3	-	13	TRBV7-6
CSATGLAGGEQYF	TGCAGTGCAACCGGACTAGCGGGAGGCGAGCAGTACTTC	many	TRBJ2-7	TRBD2	13	TRBV20-1
CASSRDIDTQYF	TGTGCCAGCAGCCGCGATATAGATACGCAGTATTTT	many	TRBJ2-3	-	12	TRBV7-2
CASSESPPWDEQFF	TGTGCCAGCAGTGAATCCCCACCTTGGGATGAGCAGTTCTTC	many	TRBJ2-1	-	14	TRBV25-1
CATALAATEAFF	TGTGCTACCGCACTGGCAGCCACTGAAGCTTTCTTT	many	TRBJ1-1	-	12	TRBV12-5
CASRPGLGGETQYF	TGTGCCAGCAGGCCCGGACTAGGGGGAGAGACCCAGTACTTC	many	TRBJ2-5	-	14	TRBV12-3/TRBV12-4
CASSSDLYNEQFF	TGTGCCAGCAGTTCGGACCTCTACAATGAGCAGTTCTTC	many	TRBJ2-1	-	13	TRBV7-9
CASRWTMGNTEAFF	TGTGCCAGTAGATGGACAATGGGGAACACTGAAGCTTTCTTT	many	TRBJ1-1	-	14	TRBV19
CASSSGGWTEAFF	TGTGCCAGCAGCTCAGGGGGTTGGACTGAAGCTTTCTTT	many	TRBJ1-1	TRBD1	13	TRBV5-6
CASSQTGLAGAALYF	TGTGCCAGCAGCCAAACGGGACTAGCGGGAGCTGCCTTATACTTC	-	TRBJ2-7	TRBD2	15	TRBV14
CASSQAVNLLPGTQPQHF	TGCGCCAGCAGCCAAGCAGTCAACCTTCTTCCGGGGACGCAGCCCCAGCATTTT	many	TRBJ1-5	-	18	TRBV4-3
CATSDFFRGNEQFF	TGTGCCACCAGTGATTTTTTCAGGGGGAATGAGCAGTTCTTC	-	TRBJ2-1	TRBD1	14	TRBV24-1
CASSRESEQYF	TGTGCCAGCAGCCGAGAGAGCGAGCAGTACTTC	many	TRBJ2-7	-	11	TRBV7-9
CASSLAGTSGSAGADTQYF	TGTGCCAGCAGCTTAGCCGGGACTAGCGGGAGTGCTGGGGCAGATACGCAGTATTTT	many	TRBJ2-3	TRBD2	19	TRBV7-9
CASSQWRTSTDTQYF	TGTGCCAGCAGCCAATGGCGGACCTCCACAGATACGCAGTATTTT	many	TRBJ2-3	-	15	TRBV14
CASSVRQNTEAFF	TGTGCCAGCAGTGTAAGACAGAACACTGAAGCTTTCTTT	many	TRBJ1-1	-	13	TRBV6-4
CATSRDRGTEAFF	TGTGCCACCAGCAGAGATCGGGGCACTGAAGCTTTCTTT	many	TRBJ1-1	-	13	TRBV15
CASSSTGQSRETQYF	TGTGCCAGCAGCTCGACAGGACAGTCCCGGGAGACCCAGTACTTC	many	TRBJ2-5	-	15	TRBV5-4
CASTHLGSSYNSPLHF	TGTGCCAGCACGCACCTGGGGAGCTCCTATAATTCACCCCTCCACTTT	many	TRBJ1-6	-	16	TRBV13
CSVERGQPYEQYF	TGCAGCGTTGAAAGGGGACAGCCCTACGAGCAGTACTTC	many	TRBJ2-7	TRBD1	13	TRBV29-1
CASSQGQGLDTEAFF	TGCGCCAGCAGCCAAGGGCAGGGATTGGACACTGAAGCTTTCTTT	many	TRBJ1-1	-	15	TRBV4-3
CASSQGGVSSYNEQFF	TGTGCCAGCAGCCAAGGAGGGGTGAGCTCCTACAATGAGCAGTTCTTC	many	TRBJ2-1	-	16	TRBV3-1